The present TCR beta chain was sequenced within a study of cytomegalovirus exposure and HLA in healthy donors. The study, taken as a whole, reports: A prior analysis recorded that most TCR beta V segments were productive about 90% or about 30% of the time.

PCR primers comprised 60 Vbeta and 13 Jbeta primers. The assay was immunoSEQ multiplex PCR, and TCRdb's table has in-frame clones only and misses some. The top ten clones hold about 2.4% of a sample with 150,000 or so clones, 80% of them seen once. Comment on this clone: Its antigen is not known.

The sequencing input was PBMCs. This sequence was found in a middle-aged man in good health and CMV-seronegative.

CDR3 amino acids: CASSRDRGGTEAFF. The CDR3, as DNA: TGTGCCAGCTCCCGGGACAGGGGCGGTACTGAAGCTTTCTTT. The rearrangement links TRBV6-4 to TRBJ1-1, with 10 nucleotides matching TRBD1. Germline assignment: CDR1 MRHNA and CDR2 SNTAGT. The CDR3 contains 14 residues. J was trimmed by 5 bases and V by 8 bases; bases with no gene match: 8.